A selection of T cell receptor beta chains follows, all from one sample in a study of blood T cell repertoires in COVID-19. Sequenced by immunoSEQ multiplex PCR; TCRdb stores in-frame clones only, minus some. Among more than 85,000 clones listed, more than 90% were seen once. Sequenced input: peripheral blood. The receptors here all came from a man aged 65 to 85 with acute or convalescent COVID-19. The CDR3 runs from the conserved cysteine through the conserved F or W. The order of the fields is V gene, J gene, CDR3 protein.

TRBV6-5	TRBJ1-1	CASSYGASTEAFF
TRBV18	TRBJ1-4	CASSLDRVSNEKLFF
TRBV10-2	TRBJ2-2	CASIPWEGGSTGELFF
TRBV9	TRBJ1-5	CASSRTGGINQPQHF
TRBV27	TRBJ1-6	CASSDRDRVNSPLHF
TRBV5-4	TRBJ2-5	CASSFGQTQYF
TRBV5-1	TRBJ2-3	CASSFRDRAITDTQYF
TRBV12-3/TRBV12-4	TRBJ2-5	CASSLGGEETQYF
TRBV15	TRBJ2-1	CATTREVSYNEQFF
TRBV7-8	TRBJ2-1	CASSLIREFYNEQFF
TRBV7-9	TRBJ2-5	CASSSTGESETQYF
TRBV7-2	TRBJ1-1	CASSSTGTHTEAFF
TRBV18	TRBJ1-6	CASSPFTGANSPLHF
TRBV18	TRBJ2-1	CASSPLAGGPINEQFF
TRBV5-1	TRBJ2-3	CASSLGLRTDTQYF
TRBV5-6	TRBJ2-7	CASSSDRKVDEQYF
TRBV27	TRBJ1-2	CASSFVGQLGGYTF
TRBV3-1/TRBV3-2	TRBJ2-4	CASSPGTGGFLQYF
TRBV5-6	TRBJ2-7	CASSFGGGREVYEQYF
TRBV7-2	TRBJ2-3	CASSLSFGQAF
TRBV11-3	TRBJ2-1	CASSLDGTGRGNEQFF
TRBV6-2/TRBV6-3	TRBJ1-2	CASSFPHGALGYTF